Sequencing of this T cell receptor beta chain was carried out in a study of T cell responses to AZD1222 COVID-19 vaccine. Turning to the study itself: Analysis merged second doses at about 4 or about 12 weeks. General observations from the study: There were repertoire samples only from the period after the peak T cell response. Close to half of spike-specific TCRs reportedly recognize unmutated variant regions. Donors were largely white British and mainly female; clonal diversity was possibly underestimated.

The repertoire was sequenced with immunoSEQ multiplex PCR; TCRdb's copy has only in-frame clones and lacks some. Altogether 140,000 or so clones are present, around 87% being singletons, with the ten largest covering around 1.6%. J lost 5 bases, V lost 4 bases, and 9 bases had no gene match. Germline CDR1 is SGDLS and CDR2 is YYNGEE. This CDR3 has 15 amino acids. About this clone: Its specificity is not known.

The rearrangement joins TRBV9 to TRBJ1-1; TRBD1 matches at 9 bases. Sample: peripheral blood, taken on day 0 of AZD1222 vaccination. The clonotype comes from an adult in good health. The CDR3 protein is CASSRQGGGGTEAFF. The CDR3 coding sequence is TGTGCCAGCAGCAGACAGGGGGGCGGAGGTACTGAAGCTTTCTTT. Combining the CDR3 with reference TRBV9 and TRBJ1-1 gives the whole variable domain DSGVTQTPKHLITATGQRVTLRCSPRSGDLSVYWYQQSLDQGLQFLIQYYNGEERAKGNILERFSAQQFPDLHSELNLSSLELGDSALYFCASSRQGGGGTEAFFGQGTRLTVV.